These 27 T cell receptor beta chains share one sample of origin, sequenced in a study of CD8+CD57+ T cells in acquired aplastic anemia. Sequencing involved patients with CD8+CD57+ cell expansion previously shown by flow cytometry. Profiling that covered TCR beta VDJ and CDR3 relied on genomic DNA as its template. MiXCR, applied by TCRdb to the reads, yields one record per CDR3 protein. Of 300,000 or so distinct CDR3 sequences listed, approximately 58% are singletons. Sequenced input: sorted CD4+, CD8+, or CD8+CD57+ T cells (not recorded which) from PBMCs. The receptor source for this set is a human donor with aplastic anemia.

The chain uses TRBV11-2 and TRBJ2-7, with 13 positions matching TRBD2. V was clipped by 5 bases and J by 9 bases; unmatched bases: 7. Germline V gene lookup returns CDR1 SGHAT and CDR2 FQNNGV. This CDR3 has 14 residues. In DNA form, the CDR3 reads TGTGCCAGCAGCCCCAGGACTAGCGGGGGTTGGCAGTACTTC. It translates to CASSPRTSGGWQYF.

This clonotype was seen repeatedly, ten times or more. The chain joins TRBV27 to TRBJ1-6; 7 nucleotides match TRBD1. Germline values: CDR1 MNHEY, CDR2 SMNVEV (reference sequence). The CDR3 contains 14 residues. The J segment lost 10 bases and the V segment lost 2 bases, leaving 5 bases of the junction unmatched. CDR3 protein: CASSLRQGVSPLHF. CDR3 DNA sequence: TGTGCCAGCAGTTTAAGGCAGGGGGTATCACCCCTCCACTTT.

The chain couples TRBV7-9 to TRBJ2-7, with D maybe TRBD2 (6 bases). Germline-derived CDR1 and CDR2 are SEHNR and FQNEAQ (reference sequence). V was cut by 4 bases and J by 0 bases, with 13 bases left in between. The CDR3 length is 15 residues. For the CDR3, the DNA is TGTGCCAGCAGCTCCCCGGGGGACGGCTCCTACGAGCAGTACTTC. Its translation is CASSSPGDGSYEQYF.

This chain uses TRBV15 with TRBJ2-5, with 11 nucleotides matching TRBD1. With V trimmed by 3 bases and J by 5 bases, 5 bases remained unmatched. The CDR3 length is 15 residues. Germline CDR1 and CDR2: LNHNV and YYDKDF (reference sequence). DNA for the CDR3: TGTGCCACCAGCAGGGGGGACAGGGGGAGGGAGACCCAGTACTTC. Encoded protein: CATSRGDRGRETQYF.

The sample holds one count of this clonotype. A read error may account for a junction end that differs from germline. The chain joins TRBV5-1 to TRBJ2-7; D is possibly TRBD1 (6 bases). The V gene's germline CDR1 is SGHRS and CDR2 YFSETQ. The CDR3 loop spans 14 amino acids. The CDR3 nucleotides are TGCGCCAGCGGCTTGGAAAGGGGGATCAACAAGCAGTACTTC. This codes for CASGLERGINKQYF.

The gene calls are TRBV2 and TRBJ2-7; D is uncertain. Trimming removed 2 bases from V and 6 bases from J, with 14 bases in between. CDR3 size: 14 residues. Germline values: CDR1 SNHLY, CDR2 FYNNEI. Written as DNA, the CDR3 is TGTGCCAGCAGTGAAAGTCGTACAGTCAGCGAGCAGTACTTC. This sequence encodes CASSESRTVSEQYF.

V is TRBV19 and J is TRBJ2-1; 9 nucleotides align to TRBD1. This CDR3 region has 14 residues. The V gene end was trimmed by 10 bases and the J gene end by 3 bases; junction bases not matched to a gene: 7. Per germline, CDR1 LNHDA and CDR2 SQIVND (reference sequence). The CDR3 here is CATDLTGGYNEQFF. The CDR3 DNA sequence: TGTGCCACCGACTTGACAGGGGGCTACAATGAGCAGTTCTTC.

In this sample, this clonotype turned up many times. The chain combines TRBV12-3 or TRBV12-4 with TRBJ2-1; 7 bases match TRBD1. The CDR3 extends over 14 amino acids. V lost 3 bases to trimming and J lost 7 bases; unmatched junction nucleotides: 6. In DNA form, the CDR3 reads TGTGCCAGCAGTTTGTCGACAGGGTTGAATGAGCAGTTCTTC. This translates into CASSLSTGLNEQFF.

This clonotype was observed a few times. The genes are TRBV7-9 and TRBJ1-2; D is uncertain. The CDR3 spans 12 residues. CDR1 and CDR2 (germline): SEHNR, FQNEAQ (reference sequence). Between the trimmed V and J ends, which lost 7 bases and 6 bases, there was a span of 12 bases. As DNA, the CDR3 is TGTGCCAGCACAAGGGATCCCAATGGCTACACCTTC. Translation: CASTRDPNGYTF. Looking up the rest from reference TRBV7-9 and TRBJ1-2 gives the full variable domain: DTGVSQNPRHKITKRGQNVTFRCDPISEHNRLYWYRQTLGQGPEFLTYFQNEAQLEKSRLLSDRFSAERPKGSFSTLEIQRTEQGDSAMYLCASTRDPNGYTFGSGTRLTVV.

A remark on this clonotype: Because it lacks the conserved phenylalanine or tryptophan at the end, this CDR3 is likely a read error. This rearrangement joins TRBV24-1 to TRBJ2-1, with D tentatively TRBD1 (6 bases). The CDR3 has 17 amino acids. Germline CDR1 is KGHDR and CDR2 is SFDVKD. Trimming pared 4 bases from V and 0 bases from J, leaving 15 bases between. The CDR3 reads CATSDPSDSSSYNEQFS. DNA of the CDR3: TGTGCCACCAGTGACCCCTCGGACAGTAGCTCCTACAATGAGCAGTTCTCC.

The chain is built from TRBV15 and TRBJ2-7; 9 bases agree with TRBD1. Germline CDR1 reads LNHNV; CDR2 reads YYDKDF (reference sequence). This CDR3 is built from 15 residues. J lost 6 bases, V lost 1 base, and 7 bases had no gene match. The CDR3 coding sequence is TGTGCCACCAGCAGAGGAGCACAGGGGGCGTTCGAGCAGTACTTC. Its protein product is CATSRGAQGAFEQYF.

V is TRBV20-1 and J is TRBJ2-7; no definite D call. The CDR3 spans 13 residues. Germline CDR1 DFQATT, CDR2 SNEGSKA (reference sequence). The V end was cut by 1 base, the J end by 5 bases, with 12 bases between. CDR3 DNA sequence: TGCAGTGCTAGAGGCGTGGTATTGCACGAGCAGTACTTC. This gives the protein CSARGVVLHEQYF.

This clonotype has more than one count but fewer than ten. The chain carries TRBV24-1 and TRBJ2-3, with D perhaps TRBD1 (6 bases). The CDR3 runs 14 residues. V dropped 5 bases and J dropped 4 bases, with 12 bases sitting between them. CDR1 and CDR2 from the germline V gene are KGHDR and SFDVKD. CDR3: CATSGDTGADTQYF. In DNA form, the CDR3 reads TGTGCCACCAGTGGGGACACCGGCGCAGATACGCAGTATTTT.

This CDR3 reads CAIITTGVGSPLHF. DNA for the CDR3: TGTGCCATCATAACGACAGGGGTAGGCTCACCCCTCCACTTT. The chain has TRBV24-1 and TRBJ1-6; TRBD1 aligns across 8 bases. Losses at the gene ends were 11 bases for V and 10 bases for J; bases not matched to a gene: 12. This CDR3 spans 14 amino acids. Per the germline V gene, CDR1 is KGHDR and CDR2 is SFDVKD.

J is TRBJ2-1 and V is TRBV11-3; 7 bases align to TRBD1. V shed 5 bases, J shed 7 bases, and the junction held 8 bases outside the gene matches. This CDR3 spans 14 amino acids. CDR1 and CDR2 from the germline V gene are SGHNT and YENEEA. The CDR3 loop reads CASSTRDSANEQFF. The CDR3 coding sequence is TGTGCCAGCAGCACTCGGGACAGCGCGAATGAGCAGTTCTTC.

The gene calls are TRBV5-6 and TRBJ2-1; D is uncertain. Germline-derived CDR1 and CDR2 are SGHDT and YYEEEE. The CDR3 consists of 12 residues. The V end lost 5 bases, the J end lost 8 bases, and 11 bases lay between the germline ends. CDR3 protein: CASSLLRDEQFF. For the CDR3, the DNA is TGTGCCAGCAGTCTTCTCCGGGATGAGCAGTTCTTC.

V and J are TRBV7-9 and TRBJ2-5; either TRBD1 or TRBD2 may supply D (6 bases each). V dropped 6 bases and J dropped 4 bases, with 21 bases sitting between them. This CDR3 has 16 amino acids. Per the germline V gene, CDR1 is SEHNR and CDR2 is FQNEAQ (reference sequence). Written as DNA, the CDR3 is TGTGCCAGCAGACCCCCTTTGCGAGGGGGGATAGAGACCCAGTACTTC. Protein sequence: CASRPPLRGGIETQYF.

This chain links TRBV20-1 with TRBJ2-7, with D perhaps matching TRBD1 (5 bases). With the DNA end fitting TRBJ2-1 better, the J assignment may be wrong. Germline V CDR1 and CDR2: DFQATT, SNEGSKA (reference sequence). CDR3 length equals 13 residues. CDR3 sequence reads: CSAGENVWNEQFF. DNA of the CDR3: TGCAGTGCAGGGGAAAACGTGTGGAATGAGCAGTTCTTC.

The sample holds a few counts of this clonotype. The chain carries TRBV5-1 and TRBJ1-6; no clear D gene. This CDR3 spans 16 amino acids. The ends were cut back, 4 bases at V and 4 bases at J, with 15 bases in the middle. Germline V gives CDR1 SGHRS, CDR2 YFSETQ. The CDR3 DNA reads as TGCGCCAGCAGCCTCCGAATTGACAATTATAATTCACCCCTCCACTTT. Amino acid sequence: CASSLRIDNYNSPLHF. The whole variable domain, filled in from reference TRBV5-1 and TRBJ1-6, reads KAGVTQTPRYLIKTRGQQVTLSCSPISGHRSVSWYQQTPGQGLQFLFEYFSETQRNKGNFPGRFSGRQFSNSRSEMNVSTLELGDSALYLCASSLRIDNYNSPLHFGNGTRLTVT.

The V call is TRBV7-9, the J call TRBJ2-1, with 9 bases that match TRBD1. The CDR3 sequence is 16 residues long. The V gene end was trimmed by 5 bases and the J gene end by 0 bases; junction bases not matched to a gene: 5. The germline gives CDR1 SEHNR, CDR2 FQNEAQ (reference sequence). CDR3 in amino acids: CASSPGTGTSYNEQFF. For the CDR3, the DNA is TGTGCCAGCAGCCCAGGGACAGGGACCTCCTACAATGAGCAGTTCTTC.

The chain combines TRBV15 with TRBJ1-5; perhaps TRBD1 as D (6 bases). The V gene lost 7 bases and the J gene lost 1 base, with 17 bases spanning the gap. Germline CDR1 LNHNV, CDR2 YYDKDF (reference sequence). The length of the CDR3 is 16 residues. CDR3 loop: CATTPGRGASNQPQHF. The CDR3 DNA reads as TGTGCCACCACCCCGGGTAGGGGGGCGAGCAATCAGCCCCAGCATTTT.

The table lists this clonotype with a few counts. This chain uses TRBV10-3 with TRBJ1-6; TRBD1 aligns across 7 bases. CDR3 length: 14 residues. The V gene end was trimmed by 9 bases and the J gene end by 7 bases; junction bases not matched to a gene: 9. Per the germline V gene, CDR1 is ENHRY and CDR2 is SYGVKD. The CDR3 loop reads CAIDDRAGNSPLHF. The CDR3 DNA follows: TGTGCCATAGACGACAGGGCAGGGAATTCACCCCTCCACTTT.

This clonotype has more than one count but fewer than ten. The V call is TRBV19, the J call TRBJ2-1; D remains ambiguous. Germline CDR1 reads LNHDA; CDR2 reads SQIVND (reference sequence). V shed 7 bases and J shed 1 base, with 14 bases lying between them. The CDR3 sequence is 15 residues long. The CDR3 nucleotides are TGTGCCAGTACCAAGCTTGGGATGTCCTACAATGAGCAGTTCTTC. Amino acid sequence: CASTKLGMSYNEQFF.

The V and J genes are TRBV5-1 and TRBJ1-1; D remains ambiguous. The CDR3 extends over 15 amino acids. The germline V gene has CDR1 SGHRS and CDR2 YFSETQ. V lost 4 bases to trimming and J lost 1 base, with 14 bases between them. CDR3 sequence reads: CASSLGPTPNTEAFF. CDR3 bases: TGCGCCAGCAGCCTAGGACCGACCCCGAACACTGAAGCTTTCTTT.

On this clonotype itself: Mismatch with germline at one junction end may stem from a read error. This chain connects TRBV24-1 to TRBJ2-1, with D perhaps matching TRBD1 (6 bases). CDR1 is KGHDR, CDR2 SFDVKD, per germline. The CDR3 length is 12 residues. The CDR3 DNA follows: TGCGCCACCAGTGGAGGCAGGGGATCTTATTTCTTC. Encoded protein: CATSGGRGSYFF.

This clonotype was seen repeatedly, ten times or more. The V gene is TRBV19, the J gene TRBJ2-7, with D hard to call. The germline V gene encodes CDR1 LNHDA and CDR2 SQIVND (reference sequence). The V and J ends lost 1 base and 2 bases respectively, with 9 bases between them. The CDR3 is made up of 14 amino acids. The chain's CDR3 is CASSIGDATYEQYF. In nucleotides, the CDR3 is TGTGCCAGTAGTATAGGGGATGCAACCTACGAGCAGTACTTC.

This clonotype was detected ten times or more. The rearrangement uses TRBV20-1 and TRBJ1-1, with D perhaps TRBD1 (5 bases). CDR3 length: 13 residues. Germline V gives CDR1 DFQATT, CDR2 SNEGSKA (reference sequence). With 1 base removed from V and 6 bases from J, the gap between germline ends came to 12 bases. CDR3 in amino acids: CSARVGGVSEAFF. DNA for the CDR3: TGCAGTGCTAGAGTGGGGGGGGTCTCTGAAGCTTTCTTT.